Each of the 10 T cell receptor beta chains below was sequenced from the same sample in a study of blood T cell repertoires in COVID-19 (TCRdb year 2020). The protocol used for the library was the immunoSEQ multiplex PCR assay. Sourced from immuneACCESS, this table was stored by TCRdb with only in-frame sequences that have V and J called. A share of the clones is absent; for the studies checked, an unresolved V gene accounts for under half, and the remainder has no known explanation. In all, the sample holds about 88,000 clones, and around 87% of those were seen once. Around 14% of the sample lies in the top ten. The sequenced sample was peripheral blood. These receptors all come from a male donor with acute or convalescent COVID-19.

CDR3 residues: CASSQDAYRGETQYF. CDR3 nucleotide sequence: TGTGCCAGCAGCCAAGATGCTTACAGGGGGGAGACCCAGTACTTC. This chain connects TRBV3-1 (or the pseudogene TRBV3-2) to TRBJ2-5; 8 bases line up with TRBD1. With 0 bases clipped from V and 5 bases from J, the junction kept 5 bases outside the gene matches. CDR3 size: 15 residues. CDR1 is LGHDT and CDR2 is YNNKEL in the germline V gene (reference sequence).

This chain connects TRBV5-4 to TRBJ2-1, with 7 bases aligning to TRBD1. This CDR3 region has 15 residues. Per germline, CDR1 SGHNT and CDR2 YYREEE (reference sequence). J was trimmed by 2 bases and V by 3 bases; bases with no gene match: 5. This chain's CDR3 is CASSSVTGTYNEQFF. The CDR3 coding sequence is TGTGCCAGCAGCTCGGTGACAGGGACCTACAATGAGCAGTTCTTC.

In DNA form, the CDR3 reads TGTGCCTGGACCCGGGTTGGGGAGGGTCGCTATAATTCACCCCTCCACTTT. This codes for CAWTRVGEGRYNSPLHF. V gene TRBV30 combines with J gene TRBJ1-6; D ambiguous. V was trimmed by 4 bases and J by 3 bases, leaving 19 bases between them. The CDR3 runs to 17 residues. Germline CDR1 is GTSNPN and CDR2 is SVGIG (reference sequence).

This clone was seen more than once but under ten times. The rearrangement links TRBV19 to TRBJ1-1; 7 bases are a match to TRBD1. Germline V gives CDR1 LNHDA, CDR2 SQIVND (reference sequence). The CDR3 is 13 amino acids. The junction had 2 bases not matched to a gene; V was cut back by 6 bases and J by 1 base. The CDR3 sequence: CASRRDRNTEAFF. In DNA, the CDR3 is TGTGCCAGTAGGAGGGACAGGAACACTGAAGCTTTCTTT.

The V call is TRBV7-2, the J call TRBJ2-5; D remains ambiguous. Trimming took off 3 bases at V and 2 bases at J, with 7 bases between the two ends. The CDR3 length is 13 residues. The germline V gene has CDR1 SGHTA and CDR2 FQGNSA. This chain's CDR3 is CASSFTGQETQYF. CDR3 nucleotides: TGTGCCAGCAGCTTTACCGGGCAAGAGACCCAGTACTTC.

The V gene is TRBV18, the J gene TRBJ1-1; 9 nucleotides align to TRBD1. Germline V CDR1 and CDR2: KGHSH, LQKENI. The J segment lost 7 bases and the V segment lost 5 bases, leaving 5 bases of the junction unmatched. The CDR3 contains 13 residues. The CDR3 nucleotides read TGTGCCAGCTCAGGGACAGGGTCGAATGAAGCTTTCTTT. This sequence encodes CASSGTGSNEAFF. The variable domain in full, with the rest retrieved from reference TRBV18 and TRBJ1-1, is NAGVMQNPRHLVRRRGQEARLRCSPMKGHSHVYWYRQLPEEGLKFMVYLQKENIIDESGMPKERFSAEFPKEGPSILRIQQVVRGDSAAYFCASSGTGSNEAFFGQGTRLTVV.

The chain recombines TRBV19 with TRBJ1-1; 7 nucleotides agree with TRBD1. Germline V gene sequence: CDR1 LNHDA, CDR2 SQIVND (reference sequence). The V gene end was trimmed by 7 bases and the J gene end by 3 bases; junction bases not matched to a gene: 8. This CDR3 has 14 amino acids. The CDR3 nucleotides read TGTGCCAGTACTCCAAGGGGGCCGGACACTGAAGCTTTCTTT. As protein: CASTPRGPDTEAFF.

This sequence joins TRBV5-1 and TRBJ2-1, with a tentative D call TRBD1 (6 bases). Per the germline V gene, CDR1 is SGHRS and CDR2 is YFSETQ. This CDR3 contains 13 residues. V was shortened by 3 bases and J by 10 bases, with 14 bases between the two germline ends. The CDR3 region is CASSSTPQGEQFF. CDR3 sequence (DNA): TGCGCCAGCAGCTCCACACCACAGGGCGAGCAGTTCTTC.

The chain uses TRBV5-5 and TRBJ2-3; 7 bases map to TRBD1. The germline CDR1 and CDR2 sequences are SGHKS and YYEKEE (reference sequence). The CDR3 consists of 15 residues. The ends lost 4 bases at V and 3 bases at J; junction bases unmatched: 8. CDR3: CASSPLGQQTDTQYF. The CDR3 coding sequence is TGTGCCAGCAGCCCCCTGGGACAGCAGACAGATACGCAGTATTTT.

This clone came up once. The CDR3 region has the DNA TGCGCCAGCAGCCAAGTAAACTCCCGGGACAGGAGTAATGAAAAACTGTTTTTT. Protein sequence: CASSQVNSRDRSNEKLFF. The genes are TRBV4-1 and TRBJ1-4; TRBD1 matches at 8 bases. The germline gives CDR1 MGHRA, CDR2 YSYEKL. With V trimmed by 1 base and J by 4 bases, 11 bases remained unmatched. This CDR3 contains 18 residues.